This TCR beta chain was sequenced for a study of T cell repertoires in cytomegalovirus infection. Germline CDR1 reads SGHRS; CDR2 reads YFSETQ. The V gene end was trimmed by 2 bases and the J gene end by 5 bases; junction bases not matched to a gene: 5. The CDR3 covers 14 residues. TCRdb fed the reads into MiXCR, producing one record per CDR3 protein. The sample yields hundreds of thousands of distinct CDR3 sequences, about 40% seen once. This clonotype originated in a human donor in good health (CMV status not recorded). Some clones in this sample may be carry-over from other donors' samples. The sample taken for sequencing was PBMCs. V and J are TRBV5-1 and TRBJ2-5; 8 bases align to TRBD1. DNA of the CDR3: TGCGCCAGCAGCTTTGGACAGGGATCGGAGACCCAGTACTTC. It codes for CASSFGQGSETQYF.